The entry below gives a single T cell receptor beta chain sequence along with its context. V lost 10 bases and J lost 5; bases outside the gene matches: 23. CDR3 length: 17 amino acids. It was with 60 Vbeta and 13 Jbeta primers that the PCR ran. The data were produced by immunoSEQ multiplex PCR, yet TCRdb's version contains in-frame clones alone and is incomplete. The data contain about 140,000 clones, roughly four fifths of them singletons. The data stem from a study of cytomegalovirus exposure and HLA in healthy donors. This chain links TRBV5-3 with TRBJ1-2; 7 bases map to TRBD1. TRBV5-3 is reported as an ORF; its role is uncertain. This TCR was sampled from a man aged 18 to 35 in good health and CMV-seropositive. Sample: PBMCs. For the CDR3, the DNA is TGTGCCTGCCGCTCCCATTACAACAGGGGCAAACTTTATGGCTACACCTTC. Translated: CACRSHYNRGKLYGYTF.